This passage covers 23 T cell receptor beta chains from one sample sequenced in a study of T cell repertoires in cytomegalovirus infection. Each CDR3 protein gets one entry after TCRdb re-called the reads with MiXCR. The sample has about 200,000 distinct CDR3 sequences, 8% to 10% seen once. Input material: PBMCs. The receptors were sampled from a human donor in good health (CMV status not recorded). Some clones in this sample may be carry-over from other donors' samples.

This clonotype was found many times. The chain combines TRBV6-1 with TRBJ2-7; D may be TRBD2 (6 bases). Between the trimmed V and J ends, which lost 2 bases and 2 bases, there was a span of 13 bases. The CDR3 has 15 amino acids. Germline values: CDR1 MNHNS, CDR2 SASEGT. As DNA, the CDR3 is TGTGCCAGCAGTGAATGGCTAGCGTTCACCTACGAGCAGTACTTC. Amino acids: CASSEWLAFTYEQYF.

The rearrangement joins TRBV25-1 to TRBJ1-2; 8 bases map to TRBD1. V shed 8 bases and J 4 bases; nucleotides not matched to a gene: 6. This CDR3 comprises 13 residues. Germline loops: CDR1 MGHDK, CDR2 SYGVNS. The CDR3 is CASFSDRAYGYTF. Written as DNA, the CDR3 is TGTGCCAGCTTTTCGGACAGGGCCTATGGCTACACCTTC.

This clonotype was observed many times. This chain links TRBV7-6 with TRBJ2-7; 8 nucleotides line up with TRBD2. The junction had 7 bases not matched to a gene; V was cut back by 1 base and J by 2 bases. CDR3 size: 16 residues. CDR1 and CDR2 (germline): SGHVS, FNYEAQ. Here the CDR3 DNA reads TGTGCCAGCAGCTTAGGTCCTAGCGGGTCGGCCTACGAGCAGTACTTC. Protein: CASSLGPSGSAYEQYF.

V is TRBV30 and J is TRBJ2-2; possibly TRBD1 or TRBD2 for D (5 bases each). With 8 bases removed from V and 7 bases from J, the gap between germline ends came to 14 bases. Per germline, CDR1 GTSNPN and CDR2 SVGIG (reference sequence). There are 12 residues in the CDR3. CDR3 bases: TGTGCCCGCCGGGGCCCGGGCGGGGAGCTGTTTTTT. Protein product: CARRGPGGELFF.

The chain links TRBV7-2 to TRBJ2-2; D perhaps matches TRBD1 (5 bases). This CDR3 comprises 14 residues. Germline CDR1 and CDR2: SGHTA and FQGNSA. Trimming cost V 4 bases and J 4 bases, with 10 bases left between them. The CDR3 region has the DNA TGTGCCAGCAGCTGGAAAAGGGGCACCGGGGAGCTGTTTTTT. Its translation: CASSWKRGTGELFF.

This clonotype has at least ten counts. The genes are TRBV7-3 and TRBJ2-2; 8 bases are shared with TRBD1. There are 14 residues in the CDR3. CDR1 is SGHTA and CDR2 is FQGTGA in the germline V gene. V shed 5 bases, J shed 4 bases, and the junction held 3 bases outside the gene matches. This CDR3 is CASSRGQVTGELFF. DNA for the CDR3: TGTGCCAGCAGCCGGGGACAGGTCACCGGGGAGCTGTTTTTT.

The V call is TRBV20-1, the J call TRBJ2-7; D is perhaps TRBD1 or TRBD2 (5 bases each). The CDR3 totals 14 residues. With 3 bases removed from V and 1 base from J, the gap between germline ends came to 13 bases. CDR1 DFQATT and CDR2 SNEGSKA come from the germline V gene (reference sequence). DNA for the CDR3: TGCAGTGCTAGGGGACGTATGAGATCCTACGAGCAGTACTTC. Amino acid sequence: CSARGRMRSYEQYF.

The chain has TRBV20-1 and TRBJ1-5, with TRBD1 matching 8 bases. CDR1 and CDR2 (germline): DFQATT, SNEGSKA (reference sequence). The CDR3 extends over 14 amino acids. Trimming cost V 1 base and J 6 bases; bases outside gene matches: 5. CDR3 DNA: TGCAGTGCTAGAGTGTGGACAGGGATTCAGCCCCAGCATTTT. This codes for CSARVWTGIQPQHF.

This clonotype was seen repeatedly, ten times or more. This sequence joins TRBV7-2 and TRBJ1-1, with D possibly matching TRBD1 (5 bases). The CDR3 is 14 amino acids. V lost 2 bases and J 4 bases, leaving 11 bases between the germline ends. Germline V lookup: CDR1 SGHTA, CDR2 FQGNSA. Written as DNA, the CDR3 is TGTGCCAGCAGCTTAACAGGAGCGGCCACTGAAGCTTTCTTT. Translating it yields CASSLTGAATEAFF.

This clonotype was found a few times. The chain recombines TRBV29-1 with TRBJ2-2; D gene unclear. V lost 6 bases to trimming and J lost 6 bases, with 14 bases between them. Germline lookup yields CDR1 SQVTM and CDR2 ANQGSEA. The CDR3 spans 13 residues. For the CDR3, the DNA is TGCAGCGTCGAGAGCCGGGCCCCCGGGGAGCTGTTTTTT. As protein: CSVESRAPGELFF.

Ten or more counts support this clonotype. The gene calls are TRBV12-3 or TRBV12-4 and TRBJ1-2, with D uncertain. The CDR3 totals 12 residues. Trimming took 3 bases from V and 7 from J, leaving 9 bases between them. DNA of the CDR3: TGTGCCAGCAGTTTGTTGAGCAGTGGCTACACCTTC. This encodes CASSLLSSGYTF.

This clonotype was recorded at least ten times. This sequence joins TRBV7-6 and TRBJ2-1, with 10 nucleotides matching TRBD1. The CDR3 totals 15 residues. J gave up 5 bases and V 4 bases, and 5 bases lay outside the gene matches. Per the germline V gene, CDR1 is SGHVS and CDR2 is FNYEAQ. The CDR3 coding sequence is TGTGCCAGCAGCTCGGGACAGGGGCCTAACAATGAGCAGTTCTTC. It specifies CASSSGQGPNNEQFF. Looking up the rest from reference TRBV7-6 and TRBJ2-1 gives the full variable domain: GAGVSQSPRYKVTKRGQDVALRCDPISGHVSLYWYRQALGQGPEFLTYFNYEAQQDKSGLPNDRFSAERPEGSISTLTIQRTEQRDSAMYRCASSSGQGPNNEQFFGPGTRLTVL.

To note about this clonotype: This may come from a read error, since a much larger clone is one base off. CDR3 amino acids: CASSFKPGPWRGYTF. As DNA, the CDR3 is TGTGCCAGCAGTTTCAAGCCCGGGCCCTGGCGGGGCTACACCTTC. J is TRBJ1-2 and V is TRBV12-3 or TRBV12-4; D is unclear. The CDR3 totals 15 residues. V was shortened by 3 bases and J by 8 bases, with 19 bases between the two germline ends.

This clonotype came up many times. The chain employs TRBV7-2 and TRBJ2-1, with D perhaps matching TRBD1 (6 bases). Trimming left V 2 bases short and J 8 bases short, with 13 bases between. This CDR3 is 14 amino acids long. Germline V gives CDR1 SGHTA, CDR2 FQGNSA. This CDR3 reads CASSLKQGGYEQFF. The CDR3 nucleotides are TGTGCCAGCAGCTTAAAACAGGGCGGGTATGAGCAGTTCTTC.

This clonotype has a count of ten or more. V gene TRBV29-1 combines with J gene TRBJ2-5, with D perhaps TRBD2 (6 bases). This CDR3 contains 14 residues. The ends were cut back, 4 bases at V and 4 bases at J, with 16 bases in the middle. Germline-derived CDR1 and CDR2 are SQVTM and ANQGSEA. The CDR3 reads CSVGTGGVAETQYF. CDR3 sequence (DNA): TGCAGCGTTGGGACTGGAGGGGTGGCAGAGACCCAGTACTTC.

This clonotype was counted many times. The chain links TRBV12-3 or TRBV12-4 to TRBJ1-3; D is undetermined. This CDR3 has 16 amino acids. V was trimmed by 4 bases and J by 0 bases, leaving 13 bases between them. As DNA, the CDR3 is TGTGCCAGCAGTTCCCCGCGGGAGAGCTCTGGAAACACCATATATTTT. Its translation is CASSSPRESSGNTIYF.

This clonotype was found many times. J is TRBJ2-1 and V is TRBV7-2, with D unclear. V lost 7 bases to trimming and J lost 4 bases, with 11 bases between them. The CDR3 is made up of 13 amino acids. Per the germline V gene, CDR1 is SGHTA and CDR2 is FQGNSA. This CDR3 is CASTTLGYNEQFF. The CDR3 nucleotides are TGTGCCAGCACCACCCTTGGGTACAATGAGCAGTTCTTC.

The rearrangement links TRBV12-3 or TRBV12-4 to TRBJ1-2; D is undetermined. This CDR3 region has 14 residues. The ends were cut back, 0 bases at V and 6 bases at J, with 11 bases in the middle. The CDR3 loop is CASSLAGVNHGYTF. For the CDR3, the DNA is TGTGCCAGCAGTTTAGCCGGGGTTAATCATGGCTACACCTTC.

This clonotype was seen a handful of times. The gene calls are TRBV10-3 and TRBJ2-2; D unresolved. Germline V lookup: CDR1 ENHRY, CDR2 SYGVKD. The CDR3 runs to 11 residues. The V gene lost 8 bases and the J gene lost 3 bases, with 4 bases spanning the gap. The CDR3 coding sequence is TGTGCCATCCAATACACCGGGGAGCTGTTTTTT. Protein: CAIQYTGELFF.

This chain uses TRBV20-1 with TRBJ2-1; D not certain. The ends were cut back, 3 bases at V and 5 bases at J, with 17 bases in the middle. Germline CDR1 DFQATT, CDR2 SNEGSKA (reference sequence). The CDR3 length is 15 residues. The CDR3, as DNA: TGCAGTGCTAGGTTTTCAGGAGATCCCGACAATGAGCAGTTCTTC. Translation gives CSARFSGDPDNEQFF.

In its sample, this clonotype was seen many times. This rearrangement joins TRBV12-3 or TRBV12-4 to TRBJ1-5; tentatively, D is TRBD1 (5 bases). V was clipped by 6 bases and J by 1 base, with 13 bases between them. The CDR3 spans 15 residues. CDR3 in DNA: TGTGCCAGCAGCCCTCGGACACGAAGCAATCAGCCCCAGCATTTT. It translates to CASSPRTRSNQPQHF.

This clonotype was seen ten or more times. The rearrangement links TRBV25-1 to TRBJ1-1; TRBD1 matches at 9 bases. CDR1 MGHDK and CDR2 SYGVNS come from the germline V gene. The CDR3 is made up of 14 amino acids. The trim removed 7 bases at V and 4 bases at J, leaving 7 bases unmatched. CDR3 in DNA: TGTGCCAGCATCAGGACAGGGGTGGGCACTGAAGCTTTCTTT. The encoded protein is CASIRTGVGTEAFF.

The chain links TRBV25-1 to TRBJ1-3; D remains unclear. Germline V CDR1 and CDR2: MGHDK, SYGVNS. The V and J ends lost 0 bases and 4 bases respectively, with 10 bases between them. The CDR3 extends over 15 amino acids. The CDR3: CASSEYRLPGNTIYF. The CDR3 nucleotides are TGTGCCAGCAGTGAATACAGACTACCCGGAAACACCATATATTTT. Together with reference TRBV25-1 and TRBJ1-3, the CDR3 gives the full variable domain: EADIYQTPRYLVIGTGKKITLECSQTMGHDKMYWYQQDPGMELHLIHYSYGVNSTEKGDLSSESTVSRIRTEHFPLTLESARPSHTSQYLCASSEYRLPGNTIYFGEGSWLTVV.